This TCR beta chain was sequenced during a study of T cells expressing NK-cell markers. The overall study: Underlying the TCR beta repertoires were sorted CD3+CD56+NKG2C+, CD3+CD56+NKG2C- and CD3+CD56-NKG2C+ T cells.

From its re-call of the 5' RACE reads, TCRdb lists each CDR3 protein once, without DNA. In all, the sample yields 550,000 or so distinct CDR3 sequences. This CDR3 is 16 amino acids long. Germline loops: CDR1 SGHRS, CDR2 YFSETQ. Sequencing was carried out using blood T cells: a sorted CD56 or NKG2C T cell subset, CD4+ or CD8+ T cells, or bulk PBMC T cells (not recorded which). The chain combines TRBV5-1 with TRBJ2-1; the D call of TRBD2 rests on TCRdb alone, since no DNA is present to check it. This clonotype was sampled from a man aged 18 to 29 in good health. CDR3 region: CASSLASTGGDNEQFF.